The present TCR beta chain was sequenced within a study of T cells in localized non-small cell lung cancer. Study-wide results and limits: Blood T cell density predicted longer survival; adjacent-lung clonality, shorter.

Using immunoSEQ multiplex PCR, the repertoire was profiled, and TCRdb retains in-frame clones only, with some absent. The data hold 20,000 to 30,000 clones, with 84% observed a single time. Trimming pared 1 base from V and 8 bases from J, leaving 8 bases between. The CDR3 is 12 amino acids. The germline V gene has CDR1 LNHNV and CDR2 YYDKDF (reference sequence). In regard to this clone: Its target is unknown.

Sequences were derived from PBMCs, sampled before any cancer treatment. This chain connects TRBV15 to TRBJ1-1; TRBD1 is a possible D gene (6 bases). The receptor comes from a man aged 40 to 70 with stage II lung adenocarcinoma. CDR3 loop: CATSRVDREAFF. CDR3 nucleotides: TGTGCCACCAGCAGAGTTGACAGGGAAGCTTTCTTT.